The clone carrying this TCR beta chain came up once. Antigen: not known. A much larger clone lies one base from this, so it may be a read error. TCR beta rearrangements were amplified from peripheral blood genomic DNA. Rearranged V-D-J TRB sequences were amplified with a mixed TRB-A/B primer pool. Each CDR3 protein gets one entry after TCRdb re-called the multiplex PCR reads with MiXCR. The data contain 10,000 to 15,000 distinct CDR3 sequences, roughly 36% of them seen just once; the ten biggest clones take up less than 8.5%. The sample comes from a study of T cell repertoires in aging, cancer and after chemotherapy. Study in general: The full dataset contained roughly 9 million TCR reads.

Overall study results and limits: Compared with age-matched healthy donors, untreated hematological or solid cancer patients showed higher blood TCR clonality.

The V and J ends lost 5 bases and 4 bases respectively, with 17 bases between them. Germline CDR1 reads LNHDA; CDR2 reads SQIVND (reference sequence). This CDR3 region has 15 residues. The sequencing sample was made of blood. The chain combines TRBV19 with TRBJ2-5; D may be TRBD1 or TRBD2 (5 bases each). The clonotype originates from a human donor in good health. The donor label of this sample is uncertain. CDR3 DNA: TGTGCCAGTAGTTTTTTAGCCGGGGCTGGAGAGACCCAGTACTTC. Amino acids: CASSFLAGAGETQYF.